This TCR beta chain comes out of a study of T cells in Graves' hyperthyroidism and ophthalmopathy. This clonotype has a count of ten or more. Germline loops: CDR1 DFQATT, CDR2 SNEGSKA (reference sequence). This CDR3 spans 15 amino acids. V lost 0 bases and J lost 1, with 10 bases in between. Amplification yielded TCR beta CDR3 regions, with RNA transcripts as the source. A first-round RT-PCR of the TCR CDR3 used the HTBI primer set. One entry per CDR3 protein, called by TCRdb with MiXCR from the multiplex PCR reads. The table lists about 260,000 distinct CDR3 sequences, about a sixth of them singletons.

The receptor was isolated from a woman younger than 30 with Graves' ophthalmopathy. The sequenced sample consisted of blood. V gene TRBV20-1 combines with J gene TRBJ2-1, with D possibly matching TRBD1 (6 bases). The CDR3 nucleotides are TGCAGTGCTAGAGAGGGACACTCATCCTACAATGAGCAGTTCTTC. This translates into CSAREGHSSYNEQFF.